One sample yielded the 14 T cell receptor beta chains listed below, sequenced in a study of cytomegalovirus exposure and HLA in healthy donors. Researchers ran the PCR with 60 Vbeta and 13 Jbeta primers. The data were produced by immunoSEQ multiplex PCR, yet TCRdb's version contains in-frame clones alone and is incomplete. The profile shows under 130,000 clones, around 60% of them singletons. The specimen sequenced was PBMCs. The receptors shown here come from a young man in good health and CMV-seropositive.

The chain joins TRBV11-2 to TRBJ1-1; maybe TRBD1 (6 bases). The CDR3 spans 14 residues. Germline lookup yields CDR1 SGHAT and CDR2 FQNNGV. V lost 1 base to trimming and J lost 3 bases, with 9 bases between them. The CDR3 sequence is CASSLGGRDTEAFF. The CDR3 DNA reads TGTGCCAGCAGCTTAGGGGGGCGCGACACTGAAGCTTTCTTT.

The chain joins TRBV4-1 to TRBJ2-1; 9 nucleotides align to TRBD1. Per germline, CDR1 MGHRA and CDR2 YSYEKL. The CDR3 is 18 residues long. After removal of 1 base from V and 0 bases from J, the junction contained 7 bases not matched to a gene. CDR3 in amino acids: CASSQVVTGGGSYNEQFF. In nucleotides, the CDR3 is TGCGCCAGCAGCCAAGTCGTTACAGGGGGCGGCTCCTACAATGAGCAGTTCTTC.

The chain is built from TRBV6-5 and TRBJ2-6, with D possibly being TRBD2 (5 bases). Deletions cut 8 bases from V and 2 bases from J, with 7 bases between. The CDR3 has 13 amino acids. Germline V lookup: CDR1 MNHEY, CDR2 SVGAGI. Written as DNA, the CDR3 is TGTGCCAGCGGGAGTCCTGGGGCCAACGTCCTGACTTTC. Protein sequence: CASGSPGANVLTF.

This sequence joins TRBV7-8 and TRBJ2-1, with 7 bases aligning to TRBD2. The CDR3 spans 14 residues. Germline V gene sequence: CDR1 SGHVS, CDR2 FQNEAQ. V lost 6 bases and J lost 3; bases outside the gene matches: 5. CDR3 sequence (DNA): TGTGCCAGCAGTCGGGGGGACCTCTACAATGAGCAGTTCTTC. Translating it yields CASSRGDLYNEQFF.

The chain links TRBV18 to TRBJ2-7; 9 bases are a match to TRBD1. The CDR3 totals 15 residues. Germline CDR1 and CDR2: KGHSH and LQKENI. The V gene end was trimmed by 4 bases and the J gene end by 7 bases; junction bases not matched to a gene: 11. The CDR3 here is CASSRNRDRAVEQYF. The CDR3 DNA is TGTGCCAGCTCACGGAACCGGGACAGGGCAGTGGAGCAGTACTTC.

This sequence joins TRBV19 and TRBJ2-2; 7 bases fit TRBD2. The ends lost 8 bases at V and 5 bases at J; junction bases unmatched: 5. This CDR3 spans 13 amino acids. CDR1 and CDR2 (germline): LNHDA, SQIVND (reference sequence). CDR3 amino acids: CASGEGVTGELFF. The CDR3 nucleotides read TGTGCCAGTGGGGAGGGCGTTACCGGGGAGCTGTTTTTT. Full variable domain (missing parts from reference TRBV19 and TRBJ2-2): DGGITQSPKYLFRKEGQNVTLSCEQNLNHDAMYWYRQDPGQGLRLIYYSQIVNDFQKGDIAEGYSVSREKKESFPLTVTSAQKNPTAFYLCASGEGVTGELFFGEGSRLTVL.

The rearrangement uses TRBV29-1 and TRBJ1-1, with D possibly being TRBD1 (5 bases). Germline lookup yields CDR1 SQVTM and CDR2 ANQGSEA. The CDR3 loop spans 12 amino acids. V lost 7 bases and J 2 bases, leaving 11 bases between the germline ends. In DNA, the CDR3 is TGCAGCGGAGACAGAGCTAACACTGAAGCTTTCTTT. Amino acids: CSGDRANTEAFF.

The rearrangement links TRBV7-3 to TRBJ2-2; TRBD2 matches at 8 bases. The J segment lost 9 bases and the V segment lost 1 base, leaving 7 bases of the junction unmatched. The CDR3 consists of 15 residues. Looked up from germline, CDR1 is SGHTA and CDR2 is FQGTGA. CDR3 coding DNA: TGTGCCAGCAGCTTAAGCGGGACTAGTAGGAGGGAGCTGTTTTTT. This translates into CASSLSGTSRRELFF.

The chain employs TRBV21-1 and TRBJ2-7; the D segment call TRBD2 is taken from the table without a DNA check. TRBV21-1 is recorded as a pseudogene. The CDR3 sequence is 16 residues long. The CDR3 reads CASMSMGLAVRYEQYF. CDR3 nucleotides: TGTGCCAGCATGTCCATGGGACTAGCGGTTAGGTACGAGCAGTACTTC.

This chain links TRBV25-1 with TRBJ1-2, with D maybe TRBD1 (6 bases). With 5 bases removed from V and 2 bases from J, the gap between germline ends came to 9 bases. Germline loops: CDR1 MGHDK, CDR2 SYGVNS. This CDR3 is 13 amino acids long. This CDR3 is CASSLDRNYGYTF. For the CDR3, the DNA is TGTGCCAGCAGTCTCGACAGGAACTATGGCTACACCTTC.

The chain combines TRBV6-6 with TRBJ2-2, with TRBD2 identical over 9 bases. Germline assignment: CDR1 MNHNY and CDR2 SVGAGI (reference sequence). V dropped 8 bases and J dropped 5; count of bases not matched to a gene: 9. The CDR3 covers 15 residues. CDR3: CASRKRGVGTGELFF. DNA of the CDR3: TGTGCCAGCCGGAAGCGGGGGGTAGGGACCGGGGAGCTGTTTTTT.

This clone has just a few counts. The rearrangement uses TRBV6-1 and TRBJ2-7; a possible D gene is TRBD1 (5 bases). Germline V gene lookup returns CDR1 MNHNS and CDR2 SASEGT. V lost 7 bases and J lost 6, with 10 bases in between. This CDR3 spans 11 amino acids. The CDR3 DNA is TGTGCCAGCATCAAGGGGTTCGAGCAGTACTTC. It codes for CASIKGFEQYF.

This clone was seen more than once but under ten times. The chain uses TRBV6-1 and TRBJ1-5; perhaps TRBD1 as D (6 bases). In germline, CDR1 is MNHNS, CDR2 SASEGT. Trimming pared 2 bases from V and 3 bases from J, leaving 11 bases between. This CDR3 contains 15 residues. CDR3 coding DNA: TGTGCCAGCAGTGAATGGGGGCAGCCCAATCAGCCCCAGCATTTT. It codes for CASSEWGQPNQPQHF.

V gene TRBV7-2 combines with J gene TRBJ2-1, with a possible D match to TRBD2 (6 bases). The CDR3 is 14 amino acids. Trimming removed 5 bases from V and 10 bases from J, with 18 bases in between. CDR1 SGHTA and CDR2 FQGNSA come from the germline V gene. CDR3 sequence (DNA): TGTGCCAGCAGCCCGAAAGGGTTAGCGGTCGAGCAGTTCTTC. Residues: CASSPKGLAVEQFF. The full variable domain, with the rest looked up from reference TRBV7-2 and TRBJ2-1, is GAGVSQSPSNKVTEKGKDVELRCDPISGHTALYWYRQSLGQGLEFLIYFQGNSAPDKSGLPSDRFSAERTGGSVSTLTIQRTQQEDSAVYLCASSPKGLAVEQFFGPGTRLTVL.